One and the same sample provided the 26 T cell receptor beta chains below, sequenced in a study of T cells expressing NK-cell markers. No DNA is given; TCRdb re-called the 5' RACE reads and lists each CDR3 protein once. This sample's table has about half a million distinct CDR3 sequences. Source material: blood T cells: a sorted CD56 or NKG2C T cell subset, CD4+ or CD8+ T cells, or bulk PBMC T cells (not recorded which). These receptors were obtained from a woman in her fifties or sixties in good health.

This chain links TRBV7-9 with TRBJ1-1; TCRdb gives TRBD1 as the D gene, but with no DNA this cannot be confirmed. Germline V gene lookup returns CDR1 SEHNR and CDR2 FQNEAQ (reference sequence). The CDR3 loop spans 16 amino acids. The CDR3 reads CASSLGVGTENTEAFF.

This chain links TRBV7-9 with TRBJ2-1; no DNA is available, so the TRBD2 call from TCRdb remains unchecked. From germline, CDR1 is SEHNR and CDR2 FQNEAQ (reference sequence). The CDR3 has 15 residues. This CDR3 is CASSASGYEGNEQFF.

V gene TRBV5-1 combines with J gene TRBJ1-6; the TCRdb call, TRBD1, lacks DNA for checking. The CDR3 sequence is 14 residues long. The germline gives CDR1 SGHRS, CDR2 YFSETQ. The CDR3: CASSEGQSHSPLHF.

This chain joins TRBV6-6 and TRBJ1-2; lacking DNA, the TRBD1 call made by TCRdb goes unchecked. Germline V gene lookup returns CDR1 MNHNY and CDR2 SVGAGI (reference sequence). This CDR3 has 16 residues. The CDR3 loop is CASSPRAGQAFSGYTF.

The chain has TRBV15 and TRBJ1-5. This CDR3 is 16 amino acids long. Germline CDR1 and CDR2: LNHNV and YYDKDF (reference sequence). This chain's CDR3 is CATSRPNQVRNQPQHF.

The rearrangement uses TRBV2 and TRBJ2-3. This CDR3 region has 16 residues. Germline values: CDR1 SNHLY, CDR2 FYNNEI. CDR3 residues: CASSPTLGTGTDTQYF.

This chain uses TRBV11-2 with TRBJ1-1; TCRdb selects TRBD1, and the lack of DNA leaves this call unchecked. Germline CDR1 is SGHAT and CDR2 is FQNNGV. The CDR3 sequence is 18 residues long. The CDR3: CASSLRGRGLEKGTEAFF. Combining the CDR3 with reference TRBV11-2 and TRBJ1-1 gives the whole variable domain EAGVAQSPRYKIIEKRQSVAFWCNPISGHATLYWYQQILGQGPKLLIQFQNNGVVDDSQLPKDRFSAERLKGVDSTLKIQPAKLEDSAVYLCASSLRGRGLEKGTEAFFGQGTRLTVV.

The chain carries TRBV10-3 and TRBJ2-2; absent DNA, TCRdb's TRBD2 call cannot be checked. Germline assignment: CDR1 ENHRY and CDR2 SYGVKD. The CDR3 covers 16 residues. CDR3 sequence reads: CAISATSGAHTGELFF.

CDR3 loop: CASSPRLAAPGETQYF. The chain is built from TRBV7-8 and TRBJ2-5; checking the TCRdb D call of TRBD2 is not possible without DNA. Germline CDR1 is SGHVS and CDR2 is FQNEAQ. The length of the CDR3 is 16 residues.

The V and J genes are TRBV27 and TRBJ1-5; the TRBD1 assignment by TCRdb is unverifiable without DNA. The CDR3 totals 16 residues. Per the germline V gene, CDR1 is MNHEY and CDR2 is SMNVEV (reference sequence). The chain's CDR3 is CASSLGWTGKIQPQHF.

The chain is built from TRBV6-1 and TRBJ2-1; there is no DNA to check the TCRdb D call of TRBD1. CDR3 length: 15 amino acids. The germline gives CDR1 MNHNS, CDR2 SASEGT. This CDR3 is CASSKTGSYDNEQFF.

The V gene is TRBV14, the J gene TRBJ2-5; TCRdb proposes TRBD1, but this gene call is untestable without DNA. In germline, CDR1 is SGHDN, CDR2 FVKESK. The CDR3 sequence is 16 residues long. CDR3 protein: CASSQGGIGREETQYF.

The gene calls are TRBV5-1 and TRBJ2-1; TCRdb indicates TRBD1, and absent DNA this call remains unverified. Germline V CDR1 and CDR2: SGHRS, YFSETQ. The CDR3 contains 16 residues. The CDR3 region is CASSWGRGLSYNEQFF.

The CDR3 is CASSLYRELSPLHF. The rearrangement joins TRBV5-1 to TRBJ1-6; the D gene TCRdb calls, TRBD1, cannot be checked with no DNA. CDR3 length equals 14 residues. The germline gives CDR1 SGHRS, CDR2 YFSETQ.

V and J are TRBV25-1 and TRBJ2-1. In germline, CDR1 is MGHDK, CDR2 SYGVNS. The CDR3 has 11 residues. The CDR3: CASSEGFEQFF.

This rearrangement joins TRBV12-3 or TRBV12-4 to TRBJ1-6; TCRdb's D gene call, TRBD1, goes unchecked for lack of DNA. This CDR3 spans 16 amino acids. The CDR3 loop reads CASSPTGSRRNSPLHF.

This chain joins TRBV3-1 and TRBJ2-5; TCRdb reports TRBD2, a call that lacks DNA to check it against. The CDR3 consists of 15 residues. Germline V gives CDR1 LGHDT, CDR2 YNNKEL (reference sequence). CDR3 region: CASSPTMTTGETQYF.

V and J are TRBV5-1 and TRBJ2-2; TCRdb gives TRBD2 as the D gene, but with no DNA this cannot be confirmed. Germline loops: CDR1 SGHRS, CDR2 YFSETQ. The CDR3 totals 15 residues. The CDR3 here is CASSVQRENTGELFF.

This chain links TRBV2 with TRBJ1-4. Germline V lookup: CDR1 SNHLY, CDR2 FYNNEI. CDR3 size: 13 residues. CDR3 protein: CASSGGPGEKLFF. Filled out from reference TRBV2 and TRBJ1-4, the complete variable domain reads EPEVTQTPSHQVTQMGQEVILRCVPISNHLYFYWYRQILGQKVEFLVSFYNNEISEKSEIFDDQFSVERPDGSNFTLKIRSTKLEDSAMYFCASSGGPGEKLFFGSGTQLSVL.

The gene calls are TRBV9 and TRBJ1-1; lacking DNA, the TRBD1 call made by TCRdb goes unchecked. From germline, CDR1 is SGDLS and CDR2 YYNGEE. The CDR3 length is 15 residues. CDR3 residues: CASSAEGVVNTEAFF.

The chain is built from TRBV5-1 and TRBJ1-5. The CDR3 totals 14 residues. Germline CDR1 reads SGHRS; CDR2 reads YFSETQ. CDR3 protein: CASREGSSNQPQHF.

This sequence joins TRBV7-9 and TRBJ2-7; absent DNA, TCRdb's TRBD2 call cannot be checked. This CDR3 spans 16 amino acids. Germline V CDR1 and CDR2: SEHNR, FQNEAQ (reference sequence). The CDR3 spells CASSLERGPLTYEQYF.

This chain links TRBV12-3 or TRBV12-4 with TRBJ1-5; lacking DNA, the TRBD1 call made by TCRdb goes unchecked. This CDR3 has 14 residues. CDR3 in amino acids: CASSWGQGGQPQHF.

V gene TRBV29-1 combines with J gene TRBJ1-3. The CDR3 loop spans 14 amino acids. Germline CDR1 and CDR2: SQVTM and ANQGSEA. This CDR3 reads CSVVPSGLRNTIYF.

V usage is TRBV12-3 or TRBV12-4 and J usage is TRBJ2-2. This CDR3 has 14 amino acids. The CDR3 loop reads CASTIIGGAGELFF.

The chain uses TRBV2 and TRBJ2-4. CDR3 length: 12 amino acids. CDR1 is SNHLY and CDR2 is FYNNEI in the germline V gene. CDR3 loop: CASSELIENPYF. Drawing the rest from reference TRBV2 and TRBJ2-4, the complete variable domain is EPEVTQTPSHQVTQMGQEVILRCVPISNHLYFYWYRQILGQKVEFLVSFYNNEISEKSEIFDDQFSVERPDGSNFTLKIRSTKLEDSAMYFCASSELIENPYFGAGTRLSVL.